Listed below are T cell receptor beta chains from one sample, sequenced in a study of cytomegalovirus exposure and HLA in healthy donors. Profiling relied on immunoSEQ multiplex PCR, and the TCRdb table lists in-frame clones only, not all of them. Of 100,000 or so clones listed, roughly 80% are singletons. Material for sequencing was PBMCs. These receptors came from a man between 25 and 39 years old in good health and CMV-seropositive. The CDR3 runs from the conserved cysteine through the conserved F or W. Fields, in order: V gene, CDR3 length, D gene, clone size, J gene, CDR3 protein, CDR3 DNA. The D gene is left open where the match is weak. Expanded clones are given a class, and other clones once, few, many or no size at all.

TRBV9	16	TRBD2	.	TRBJ2-3	CASSRGGDRGTDTQYF	TGTGCCAGCAGCCGGGGGGGGGATAGGGGCACAGATACGCAGTATTTT
TRBV4-1	14	TRBD1	.	TRBJ1-4	CASSPTGAGEKLFF	TGCGCCAGCAGCCCGACAGGGGCGGGTGAAAAACTGTTTTTT
TRBV5-1	18	.	.	TRBJ2-3	CASSRWATGGRSTDTQYF	TGCGCCAGCAGCCGTTGGGCGACGGGGGGCCGGAGCACAGATACGCAGTATTTT
TRBV2	15	TRBD2	.	TRBJ2-3	CASSGAGGQGDTQYF	TGTGCCAGCAGTGGTGCGGGGGGGCAGGGAGATACGCAGTATTTT
TRBV27	14	.	.	TRBJ1-5	CASSLEGSNQPQHF	TGTGCCAGCAGTTTAGAGGGATCCAATCAGCCCCAGCATTTT
TRBV25-1	13	TRBD1	.	TRBJ1-2	CASSPGTAYGYTF	TGTGCCAGCAGTCCCGGGACAGCCTATGGCTACACCTTC
TRBV7-3	15	TRBD1	.	TRBJ2-5	CASRPGTGVDETQYF	TGTGCCAGCAGGCCTGGGACAGGGGTTGACGAGACCCAGTACTTC
TRBV29-1	13	.	.	TRBJ1-3	CSVGESTGNTIYF	TGCAGCGTGGGCGAAAGCACTGGAAACACCATATATTTT
TRBV7-9	15	.	.	TRBJ2-5	CASSLAASNPGTQYF	TGTGCCAGCAGCTTAGCGGCATCCAACCCAGGGACCCAGTACTTC
TRBV10-1	16	TRBD1	.	TRBJ1-4	CASNLNQTGVNEKLFF	TGCGCCAGTAATCTCAATCAAACAGGGGTGAATGAAAAACTGTTTTTT
TRBV6-5	15	TRBD1	.	TRBJ2-7	CASSSYRGSSYEQYF	TGTGCCAGCAGTTCCTACAGGGGGTCCTCCTACGAGCAGTACTTC
TRBV4-2	17	TRBD2	once	TRBJ2-3	CASSQAASGGVTDTQYF	TGTGCCAGCAGCCAAGCGGCTAGCGGGGGGGTCACAGATACGCAGTATTTT
TRBV19	14	TRBD1	few	TRBJ1-5	CASHKTGEEFGQHF	TGTGCCAGCCATAAAACAGGGGAGGAGTTCGGCCAGCATTTT
TRBV6-6	14	TRBD1	.	TRBJ1-2	CASRSGTGTLGYTF	TGTGCCAGCAGGAGCGGGACAGGGACCCTTGGCTACACCTTC
TRBV5-1	13	.	once	TRBJ2-3	CASSPQEADTQYF	TGCGCCAGCAGCCCCCAGGAAGCAGATACGCAGTATTTT